Shown below are 20 T cell receptor beta chains from a single sample sequenced in a study of T cells after yellow fever vaccination. TCRdb re-analysed the 5' RACE reads in MiXCR, keeping a single row per CDR3 protein. The table lists about 310,000 distinct CDR3 sequences, roughly 4% of them singletons. This material consisted of PBMCs, taken on the day of the yellow fever booster vaccination. The receptors shown here come from a man aged 18 to 29 who received the YFV17D yellow fever vaccine.

There are many counts of this clonotype. J is TRBJ2-7 and V is TRBV10-3; possibly TRBD1 or TRBD2 for D (5 bases each). Deletions cut 3 bases from V and 7 bases from J, with 13 bases between. Germline loops: CDR1 ENHRY, CDR2 SYGVKD. The CDR3 totals 13 residues. This CDR3 reads CAISDVGAREQYV. The CDR3 DNA is TGTGCCATCAGTGATGTCGGGGCGCGGGAGCAGTACGTC.

This chain uses TRBV24-1 with TRBJ1-4, with 9 bases aligning to TRBD1. CDR3 size: 17 residues. The ends lost 4 bases at V and 2 bases at J; junction bases unmatched: 7. Germline lookup yields CDR1 KGHDR and CDR2 SFDVKD. The CDR3, as DNA: TGTGCCACCAGTGACAGCGGGACAGGGTCGACTAATGAAAAACTGTTTTTT. It codes for CATSDSGTGSTNEKLFF.

This clonotype was seen at least ten times. This chain uses TRBV11-2 with TRBJ1-1; 7 bases are a match to TRBD1. The trim removed 2 bases at V and 2 bases at J, leaving 2 bases unmatched. From germline, CDR1 is SGHAT and CDR2 FQNNGV. CDR3 length: 14 residues. The CDR3 DNA is TGTGCCAGCAGCTTAACAGGGGCAAACACTGAAGCTTTCTTT. It yields the protein CASSLTGANTEAFF. Full variable domain (outside the CDR3, taken from reference TRBV11-2 and TRBJ1-1): EAGVAQSPRYKIIEKRQSVAFWCNPISGHATLYWYQQILGQGPKLLIQFQNNGVVDDSQLPKDRFSAERLKGVDSTLKIQPAKLEDSAVYLCASSLTGANTEAFFGQGTRLTVV.

This clonotype was seen at least ten times. The chain links TRBV7-2 to TRBJ2-3; 10 bases line up with TRBD1. Germline V gene lookup returns CDR1 SGHTA and CDR2 FQGNSA. This CDR3 spans 15 amino acids. The junction had 4 bases not matched to a gene; V was cut back by 2 bases and J by 5 bases. This CDR3 is CASSLRQGAVDTQYF. The DNA of the CDR3 is TGTGCCAGCAGCTTAAGACAGGGGGCGGTAGATACGCAGTATTTT.

This clonotype was seen repeatedly, ten times or more. This rearrangement joins TRBV12-3 or TRBV12-4 to TRBJ1-3; 10 bases map to TRBD1. The CDR3 has 16 amino acids. The J segment lost 2 bases and the V segment lost 7 bases, leaving 8 bases of the junction unmatched. The CDR3 reads CASKDRGVFTGNTIYF. For the CDR3, the DNA is TGTGCCAGCAAGGACAGGGGGGTTTTCACTGGAAACACCATATATTTT.

In this sample, this clonotype turned up many times. V and J are TRBV5-1 and TRBJ2-7; 9 bases map to TRBD1. Losses at the gene ends were 3 bases for V and 3 bases for J; bases not matched to a gene: 13. Germline loops: CDR1 SGHRS, CDR2 YFSETQ. This CDR3 contains 17 residues. DNA for the CDR3: TGCGCCAGCAGCTCCTACCGGACAGGGGCCATCGACTACGAGCAGTACTTC. This translates into CASSSYRTGAIDYEQYF.

The CDR3 sequence: CASSQDALIQGPTGELFF. The CDR3 DNA reads TGCGCCAGCAGCCAAGATGCCCTCATTCAGGGCCCCACCGGGGAGCTGTTTTTT. This sequence joins TRBV4-3 and TRBJ2-2; TRBD1 is a possible D gene (5 bases). The V end lost 0 bases, the J end lost 4 bases, and 18 bases lay between the germline ends. CDR3 length: 18 residues. CDR1 is LGHNA, CDR2 YSLEER, per germline.

The rearrangement links TRBV24-1 to TRBJ2-1; D might be TRBD1 (6 bases). Trimming shortened V by 3 bases and J by 9 bases, and 11 bases separated the two germline ends. The CDR3 spans 13 residues. In germline, CDR1 is KGHDR, CDR2 SFDVKD. CDR3 DNA sequence: TGTGCCACCAGTGATCACAGGGCCCGTGAGCAGTTCTTC. Its protein is CATSDHRAREQFF.

In its sample, this clonotype was seen a few times. The V and J genes are TRBV20-1 and TRBJ2-7; possibly TRBD1 for D (5 bases). The CDR3 has 13 amino acids. Germline loops: CDR1 DFQATT, CDR2 SNEGSKA (reference sequence). Trimming stripped 3 bases from V and 4 bases from J, with 13 bases between. Here the CDR3 reads CSASETVVYEQYV. The CDR3 nucleotides are TGCAGTGCTAGTGAGACAGTTGTTTACGAGCAGTACGTC.

This clonotype was seen a handful of times. The chain couples TRBV19 to TRBJ2-2, with D maybe TRBD2 (5 bases). The CDR3 consists of 18 residues. Trimming removed 0 bases at V and 4 bases at J, with 18 bases between. CDR1 is LNHDA and CDR2 is SQIVND in the germline V gene (reference sequence). The CDR3 DNA sequence: TGTGCCAGTAGTATAGATCTATTCGTGGGAGTGAGCACCGGGGAGCTGTTTTTT. It translates to CASSIDLFVGVSTGELFF.

Ten or more counts support this clonotype. The chain links TRBV12-3 or TRBV12-4 to TRBJ2-3; D unclear. The CDR3 runs 14 residues. Trimming took off 3 bases at V and 2 bases at J, with 9 bases between the two ends. CDR3 nucleotides: TGTGCCAGCAGTTTTTCTCAGCCCACAGATACGCAGTATTTT. Translated, it gives CASSFSQPTDTQYF.

This clonotype showed up many times. The rearrangement uses TRBV4-1 and TRBJ2-2; D is perhaps TRBD1 (6 bases). This CDR3 comprises 21 residues. Trimming left V 3 bases short and J 3 bases short, with 29 bases between. CDR1 is MGHRA, CDR2 YSYEKL, per germline. CDR3 nucleotides: TGCGCCAGCAGCCAGGGGACCGTCAGGGGACCCTCGGGGACCCACACCGGGGAGCTGTTTTTT. Translated, it gives CASSQGTVRGPSGTHTGELFF.

The rearrangement uses TRBV4-3 and TRBJ1-1; the D is unclear. Trimming removed 0 bases from V and 7 bases from J, with 21 bases in between. The CDR3 loop spans 17 amino acids. Germline-derived CDR1 and CDR2 are LGHNA and YSLEER. The CDR3: CASSQEPSHSQQNEAFF. Here the CDR3 DNA reads TGCGCCAGCAGCCAAGAACCATCCCACAGTCAACAGAATGAAGCTTTCTTT.

This clonotype was detected many times. The chain has TRBV5-5 and TRBJ2-5; D may correspond to TRBD1 or TRBD2 (5 bases each). CDR3 size: 16 residues. V shed 4 bases and J shed 4 bases, with 20 bases lying between them. CDR1 is SGHKS and CDR2 is YYEKEE in the germline V gene (reference sequence). The CDR3 DNA reads as TGTGCCAGCAGCCTAGTTCCCTCAGGGAGTCGAGAGACCCAGTACTTC. This sequence encodes CASSLVPSGSRETQYF. Combining the CDR3 with reference TRBV5-5 and TRBJ2-5 gives the whole variable domain DAGVTQSPTHLIKTRGQQVTLRCSPISGHKSVSWYQQVLGQGPQFIFQYYEKEERGRGNFPDRFSARQFPNYSSELNVNALLLGDSALYLCASSLVPSGSRETQYFGPGTRLLVL.

This clonotype was detected a few times. The CDR3 sequence: CASSPLQPNNEQFF. DNA for the CDR3: TGTGCCAGCTCACCACTTCAACCAAACAATGAGCAGTTCTTC. The rearrangement links TRBV18 to TRBJ2-1; the D is unclear. CDR3 length: 14 residues. The V end was cut by 1 base, the J end by 5 bases, with 9 bases between. Germline loops: CDR1 KGHSH, CDR2 LQKENI.

This clonotype was found a few times. The chain combines TRBV20-1 with TRBJ1-5; unclear D gene. The CDR3 totals 12 residues. The germline V gene encodes CDR1 DFQATT and CDR2 SNEGSKA (reference sequence). V was trimmed by 3 bases and J by 11 bases, leaving 14 bases between them. For the CDR3, the DNA is TGCAGTGCTAGCCTTATCAGCGGTGCCCAGCATTTT. It specifies CSASLISGAQHF.

This clonotype was observed a few times. V usage is TRBV5-4 and J usage is TRBJ1-4, with D possibly matching TRBD1 (5 bases). Trimming took off 4 bases at V and 4 bases at J, with 17 bases between the two ends. Germline loops: CDR1 SGHNT, CDR2 YYREEE (reference sequence). This CDR3 is 16 amino acids long. The CDR3 spells CASSGGTAKLNEKLFF. In DNA, the CDR3 is TGTGCCAGCAGCGGCGGGACGGCAAAGCTTAATGAAAAACTGTTTTTT.

This clonotype has just a few counts. This chain connects TRBV5-1 to TRBJ2-5; no firm D call. The CDR3 loop spans 17 amino acids. The V gene's germline CDR1 is SGHRS and CDR2 YFSETQ. The V end was cut by 0 bases, the J end by 0 bases, with 15 bases between. The DNA for the CDR3 is TGCGCCAGCAGCTTGGCGGGTACCATTAGGTACCAAGAGACCCAGTACTTC. Translation: CASSLAGTIRYQETQYF.

This clonotype has ten or more counts. V is TRBV5-1 and J is TRBJ1-3, with TRBD1 as a possible D gene (5 bases). The CDR3 contains 17 residues. Germline loops: CDR1 SGHRS, CDR2 YFSETQ. V gave up 4 bases and J gave up 0 bases, with 17 bases separating them. CDR3 sequence (DNA): TGCGCCAGCAGCGCTGGACGACAGTTCTTCTCTGGAAACACCATATATTTT. Amino acid sequence: CASSAGRQFFSGNTIYF.

This clonotype has at least ten counts. The V call is TRBV20-1, the J call TRBJ2-5; no firm D call. V lost 0 bases and J 4 bases, leaving 15 bases between the germline ends. CDR1 is DFQATT, CDR2 SNEGSKA, per germline (reference sequence). This CDR3 is built from 15 residues. CDR3 nucleotide sequence: TGCAGTGCTAGAGAGGAGCCCACACCCACAGAGACCCAGTACTTC. This codes for CSAREEPTPTETQYF.